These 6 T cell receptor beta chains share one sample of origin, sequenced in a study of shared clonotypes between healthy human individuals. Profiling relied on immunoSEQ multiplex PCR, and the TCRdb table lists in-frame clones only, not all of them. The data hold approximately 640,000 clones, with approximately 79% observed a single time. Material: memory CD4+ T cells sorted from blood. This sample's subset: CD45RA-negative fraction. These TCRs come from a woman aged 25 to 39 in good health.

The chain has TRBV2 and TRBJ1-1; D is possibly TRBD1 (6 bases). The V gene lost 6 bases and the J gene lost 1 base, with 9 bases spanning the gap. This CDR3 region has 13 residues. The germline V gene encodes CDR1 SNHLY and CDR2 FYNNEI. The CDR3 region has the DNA TGTGCCAGCAGAGGACAGAAGAACACTGAAGCTTTCTTT. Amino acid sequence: CASRGQKNTEAFF.

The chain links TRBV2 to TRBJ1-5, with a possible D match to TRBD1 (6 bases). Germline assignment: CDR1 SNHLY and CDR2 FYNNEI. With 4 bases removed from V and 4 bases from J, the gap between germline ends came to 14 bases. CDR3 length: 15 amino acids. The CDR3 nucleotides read TGTGCCAGCAGTGTTCACGGGACATTAAATCAGCCCCAGCATTTT. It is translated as CASSVHGTLNQPQHF.

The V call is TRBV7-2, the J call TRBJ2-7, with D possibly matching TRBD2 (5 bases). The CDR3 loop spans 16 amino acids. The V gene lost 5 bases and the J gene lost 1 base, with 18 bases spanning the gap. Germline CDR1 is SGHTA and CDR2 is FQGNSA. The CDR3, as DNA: TGTGCCAGCAGCACCGGCCCCGGACTCTCATCCTACGAGCAGTACTTC. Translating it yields CASSTGPGLSSYEQYF.

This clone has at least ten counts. CDR3 residues: CASIGQGWGGYTF. For the CDR3, the DNA is TGTGCCAGCATCGGACAGGGTTGGGGAGGCTACACCTTC. The rearrangement uses TRBV28 and TRBJ1-2, with TRBD1 identical over 8 bases. The J segment lost 8 bases and the V segment lost 7 bases, leaving 9 bases of the junction unmatched. The CDR3 totals 13 residues. From germline, CDR1 is MDHEN and CDR2 SYDVKM.

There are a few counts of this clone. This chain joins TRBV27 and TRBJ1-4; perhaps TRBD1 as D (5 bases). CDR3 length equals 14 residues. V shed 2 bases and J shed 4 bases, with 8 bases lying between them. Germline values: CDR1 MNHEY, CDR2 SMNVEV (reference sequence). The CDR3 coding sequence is TGTGCCAGCAGTTTAGTGGGGCTTAATGAAAAACTGTTTTTT. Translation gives CASSLVGLNEKLFF.

For the CDR3, the DNA is TGTGCCAGCAGTTCAAGCAGGAGCTCCTACGAGCAGTACTTC. It encodes CASSSSRSSYEQYF. This chain connects TRBV6-6 to TRBJ2-7; D is unresolved. The CDR3 consists of 14 residues. Per the germline V gene, CDR1 is MNHNY and CDR2 is SVGAGI (reference sequence). Trimming left V 4 bases short and J 0 bases short, with 10 bases between.